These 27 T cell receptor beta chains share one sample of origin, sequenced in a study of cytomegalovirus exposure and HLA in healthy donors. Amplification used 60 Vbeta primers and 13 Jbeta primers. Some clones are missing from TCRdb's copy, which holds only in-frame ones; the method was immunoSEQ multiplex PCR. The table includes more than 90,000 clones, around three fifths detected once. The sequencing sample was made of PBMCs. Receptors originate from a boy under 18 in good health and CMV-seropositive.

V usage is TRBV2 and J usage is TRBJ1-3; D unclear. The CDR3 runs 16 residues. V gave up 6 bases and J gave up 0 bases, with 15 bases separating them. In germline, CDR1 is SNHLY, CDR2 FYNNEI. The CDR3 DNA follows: TGTGCCAGCAGGCCTGCTCTGTTGCGCTCTGGAAACACCATATATTTT. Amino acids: CASRPALLRSGNTIYF.

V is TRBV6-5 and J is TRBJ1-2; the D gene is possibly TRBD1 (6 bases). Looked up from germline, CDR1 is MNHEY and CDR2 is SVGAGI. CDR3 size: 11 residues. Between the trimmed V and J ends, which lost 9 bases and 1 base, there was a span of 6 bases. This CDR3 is CARTGNYGYTF. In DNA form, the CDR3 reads TGTGCCAGGACAGGTAACTATGGCTACACCTTC.

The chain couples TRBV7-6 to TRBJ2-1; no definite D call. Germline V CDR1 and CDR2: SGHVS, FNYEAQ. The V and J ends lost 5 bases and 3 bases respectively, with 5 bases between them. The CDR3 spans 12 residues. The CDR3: CASSAHYNEQFF. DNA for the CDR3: TGTGCCAGCAGCGCGCACTACAATGAGCAGTTCTTC.

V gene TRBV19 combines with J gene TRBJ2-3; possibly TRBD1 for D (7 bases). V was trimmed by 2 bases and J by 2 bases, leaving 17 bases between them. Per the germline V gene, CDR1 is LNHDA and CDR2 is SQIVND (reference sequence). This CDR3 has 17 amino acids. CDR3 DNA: TGTGCCAGTAGTATACGATGGACAGGAGGGTACACAGATACGCAGTATTTT. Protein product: CASSIRWTGGYTDTQYF.

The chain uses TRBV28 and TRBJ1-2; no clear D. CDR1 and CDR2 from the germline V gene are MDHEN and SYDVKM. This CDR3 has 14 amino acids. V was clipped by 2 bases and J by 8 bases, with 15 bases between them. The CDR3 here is CASSLESRTNGYTF. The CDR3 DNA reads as TGTGCCAGCAGTTTAGAATCCCGCACTAACGGCTACACCTTC.

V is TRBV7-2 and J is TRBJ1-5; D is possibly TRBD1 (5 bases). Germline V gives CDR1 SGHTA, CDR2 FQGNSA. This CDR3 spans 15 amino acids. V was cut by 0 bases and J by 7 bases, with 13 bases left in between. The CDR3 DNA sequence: TGTGCCAGCAGCTTAGCGGGGCAGGGCAGGCAGCCCCAGCATTTT. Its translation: CASSLAGQGRQPQHF. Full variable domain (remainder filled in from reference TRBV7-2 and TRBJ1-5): GAGVSQSPSNKVTEKGKDVELRCDPISGHTALYWYRQSLGQGLEFLIYFQGNSAPDKSGLPSDRFSAERTGGSVSTLTIQRTQQEDSAVYLCASSLAGQGRQPQHFGDGTRLSIL.

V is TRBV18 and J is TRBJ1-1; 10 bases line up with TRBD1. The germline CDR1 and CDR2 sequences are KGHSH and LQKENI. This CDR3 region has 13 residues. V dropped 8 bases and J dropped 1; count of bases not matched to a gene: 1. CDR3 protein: CASRQGANTEAFF. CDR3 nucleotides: TGTGCCAGCCGACAGGGGGCGAACACTGAAGCTTTCTTT. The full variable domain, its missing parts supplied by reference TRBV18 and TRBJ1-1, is NAGVMQNPRHLVRRRGQEARLRCSPMKGHSHVYWYRQLPEEGLKFMVYLQKENIIDESGMPKERFSAEFPKEGPSILRIQQVVRGDSAAYFCASRQGANTEAFFGQGTRLTVV.

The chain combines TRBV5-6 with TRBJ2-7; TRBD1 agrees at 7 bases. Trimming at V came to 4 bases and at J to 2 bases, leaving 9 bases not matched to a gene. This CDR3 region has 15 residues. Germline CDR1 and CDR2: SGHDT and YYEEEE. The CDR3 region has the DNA TGTGCCAGCAGCCGTGGGTACAGGGGCCCCTACGAGCAGTACTTC. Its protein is CASSRGYRGPYEQYF.

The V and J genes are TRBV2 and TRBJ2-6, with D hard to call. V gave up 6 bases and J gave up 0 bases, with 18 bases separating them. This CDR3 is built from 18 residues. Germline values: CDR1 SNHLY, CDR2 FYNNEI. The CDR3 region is CASRDFPTYYSGANVLTF. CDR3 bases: TGTGCCAGCAGAGACTTCCCTACATATTACTCTGGGGCCAACGTCCTGACTTTC.

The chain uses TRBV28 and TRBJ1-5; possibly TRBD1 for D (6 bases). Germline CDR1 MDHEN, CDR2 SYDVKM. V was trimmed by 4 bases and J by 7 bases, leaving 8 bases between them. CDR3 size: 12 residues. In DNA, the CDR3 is TGTGCCAGCAGTTGGGGGGGCCAGCCCCAGCATTTT. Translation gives CASSWGGQPQHF.

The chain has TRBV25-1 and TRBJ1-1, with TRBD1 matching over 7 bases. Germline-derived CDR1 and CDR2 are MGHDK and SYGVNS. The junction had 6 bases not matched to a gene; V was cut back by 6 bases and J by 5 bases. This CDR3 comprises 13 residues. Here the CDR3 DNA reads TGTGCCAGCAGCGGAGGGGGCCGAACTGAAGCTTTCTTT. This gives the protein CASSGGGRTEAFF.

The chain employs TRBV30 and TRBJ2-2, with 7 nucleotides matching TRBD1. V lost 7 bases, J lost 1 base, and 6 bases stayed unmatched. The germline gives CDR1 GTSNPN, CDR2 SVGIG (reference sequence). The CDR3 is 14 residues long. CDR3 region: CAYRGSWNTGELFF. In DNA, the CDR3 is TGTGCCTACAGGGGTAGCTGGAACACCGGGGAGCTGTTTTTT.

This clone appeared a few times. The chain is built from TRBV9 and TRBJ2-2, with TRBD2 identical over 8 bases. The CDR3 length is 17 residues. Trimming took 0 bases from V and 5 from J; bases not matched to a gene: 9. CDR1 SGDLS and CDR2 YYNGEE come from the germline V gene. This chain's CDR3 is CASSVALSGSGTGELFF. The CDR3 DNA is TGTGCCAGCAGCGTAGCGTTAAGCGGGAGTGGAACCGGGGAGCTGTTTTTT. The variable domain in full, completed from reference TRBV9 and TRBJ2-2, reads DSGVTQTPKHLITATGQRVTLRCSPRSGDLSVYWYQQSLDQGLQFLIQYYNGEERAKGNILERFSAQQFPDLHSELNLSSLELGDSALYFCASSVALSGSGTGELFFGEGSRLTVL.

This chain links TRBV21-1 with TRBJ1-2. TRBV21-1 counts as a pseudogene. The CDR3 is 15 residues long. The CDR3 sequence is CASSSRRSRGYGYTF. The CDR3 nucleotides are TGTGCCAGCAGTTCACGGAGGAGCCGGGGCTATGGCTACACCTTC.

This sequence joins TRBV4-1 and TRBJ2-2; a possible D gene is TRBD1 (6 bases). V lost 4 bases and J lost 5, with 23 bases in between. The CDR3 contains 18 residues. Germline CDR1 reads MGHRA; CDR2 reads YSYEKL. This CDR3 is CASSRNLRGSKGTGELFF. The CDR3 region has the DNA TGCGCCAGCAGCCGTAATTTAAGGGGGTCCAAGGGGACCGGGGAGCTGTTTTTT.

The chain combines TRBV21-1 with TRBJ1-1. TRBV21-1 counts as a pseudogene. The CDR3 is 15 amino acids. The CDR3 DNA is TGTGCCAGCAGCTTCCCGGGGGTGGGGAATACTGAAGCTTTCTTT. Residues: CASSFPGVGNTEAFF.

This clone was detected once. CDR3 loop: CASSRKQGAEAFF. The CDR3 nucleotides are TGCGCCAGCAGCCGTAAACAGGGAGCGGAAGCTTTCTTT. V gene TRBV5-1 combines with J gene TRBJ1-1; tentatively, D is TRBD1 (6 bases). The CDR3 totals 13 residues. V was cut by 4 bases and J by 8 bases, with 15 bases left in between. Per the germline V gene, CDR1 is SGHRS and CDR2 is YFSETQ. Looking up the rest from reference TRBV5-1 and TRBJ1-1 gives the full variable domain: KAGVTQTPRYLIKTRGQQVTLSCSPISGHRSVSWYQQTPGQGLQFLFEYFSETQRNKGNFPGRFSGRQFSNSRSEMNVSTLELGDSALYLCASSRKQGAEAFFGQGTRLTVV.

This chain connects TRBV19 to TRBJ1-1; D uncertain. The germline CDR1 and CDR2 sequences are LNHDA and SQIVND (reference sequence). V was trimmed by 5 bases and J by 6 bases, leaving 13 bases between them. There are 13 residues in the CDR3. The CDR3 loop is CASSVPTSSEAFF. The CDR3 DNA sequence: TGTGCCAGTAGTGTCCCGACATCGTCTGAAGCTTTCTTT.

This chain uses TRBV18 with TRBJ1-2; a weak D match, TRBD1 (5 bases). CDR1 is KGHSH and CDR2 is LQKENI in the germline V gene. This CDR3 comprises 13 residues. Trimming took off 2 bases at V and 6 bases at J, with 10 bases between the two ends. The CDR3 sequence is CASSPNQQDGYTF. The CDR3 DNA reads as TGTGCCAGCTCACCAAATCAACAGGATGGCTACACCTTC. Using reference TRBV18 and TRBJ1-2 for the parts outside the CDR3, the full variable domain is NAGVMQNPRHLVRRRGQEARLRCSPMKGHSHVYWYRQLPEEGLKFMVYLQKENIIDESGMPKERFSAEFPKEGPSILRIQQVVRGDSAAYFCASSPNQQDGYTFGSGTRLTVV.

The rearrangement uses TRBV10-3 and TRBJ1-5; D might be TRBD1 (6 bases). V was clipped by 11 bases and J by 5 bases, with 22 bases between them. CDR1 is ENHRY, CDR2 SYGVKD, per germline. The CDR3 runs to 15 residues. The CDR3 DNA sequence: TGTGCCCCCAGTGGGCCGCAAAGACAGGATCAGCCCCAGCATTTT. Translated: CAPSGPQRQDQPQHF.

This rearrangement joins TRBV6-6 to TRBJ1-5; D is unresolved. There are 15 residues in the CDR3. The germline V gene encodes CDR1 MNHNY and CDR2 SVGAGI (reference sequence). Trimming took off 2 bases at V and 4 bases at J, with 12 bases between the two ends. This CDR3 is CASSYPTPTNQPQHF. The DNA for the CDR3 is TGTGCCAGCAGTTACCCGACACCGACGAATCAGCCCCAGCATTTT.

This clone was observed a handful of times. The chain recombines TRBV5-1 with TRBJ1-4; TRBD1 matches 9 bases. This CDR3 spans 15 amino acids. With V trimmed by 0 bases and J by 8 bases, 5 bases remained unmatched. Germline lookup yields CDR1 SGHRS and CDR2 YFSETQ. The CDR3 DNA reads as TGCGCCAGCAGCTTGGCCTCCGGGACAGGGGAAAAACTGTTTTTT. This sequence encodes CASSLASGTGEKLFF.

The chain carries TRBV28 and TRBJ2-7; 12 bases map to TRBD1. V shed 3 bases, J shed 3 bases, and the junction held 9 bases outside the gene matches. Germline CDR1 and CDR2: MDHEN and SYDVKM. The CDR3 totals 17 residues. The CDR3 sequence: CASSFRLGTGGFYEQYF. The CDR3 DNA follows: TGTGCCAGCAGTTTTCGACTAGGGACAGGGGGCTTCTACGAGCAGTACTTC.

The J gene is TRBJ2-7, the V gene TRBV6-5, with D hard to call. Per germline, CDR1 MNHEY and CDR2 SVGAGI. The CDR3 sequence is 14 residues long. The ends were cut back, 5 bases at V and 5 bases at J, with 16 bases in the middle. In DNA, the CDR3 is TGTGCCAGCAGTGAAGGATATACGGGTCACGAGCAGTACTTC. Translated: CASSEGYTGHEQYF.

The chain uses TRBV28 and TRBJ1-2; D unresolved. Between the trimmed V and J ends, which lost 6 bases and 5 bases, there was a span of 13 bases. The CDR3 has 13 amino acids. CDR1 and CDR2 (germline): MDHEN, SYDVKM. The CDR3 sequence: CASSYTPPYGYTF. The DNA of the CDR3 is TGTGCCAGCAGCTATACCCCTCCTTATGGCTACACCTTC.

CDR3 protein: CASSHLMDRYNEQFF. The CDR3 DNA reads TGCGCCAGCAGCCACCTTATGGACAGATACAATGAGCAGTTCTTC. The chain carries TRBV4-1 and TRBJ2-1, with TRBD1 as a possible D gene (6 bases). Germline assignment: CDR1 MGHRA and CDR2 YSYEKL. Trimming pared 3 bases from V and 4 bases from J, leaving 13 bases between. This CDR3 is 15 amino acids long.

The CDR3 DNA reads TGTGCCAGCAGCTTTAGGGGGAACACCGGGGAGCTGTTTTTT. Protein sequence: CASSFRGNTGELFF. The chain recombines TRBV5-4 with TRBJ2-2; TRBD1 might be the D (5 bases). Germline-derived CDR1 and CDR2 are SGHNT and YYREEE (reference sequence). Between the trimmed V and J ends, which lost 2 bases and 1 base, there was a span of 6 bases. The length of the CDR3 is 14 residues.